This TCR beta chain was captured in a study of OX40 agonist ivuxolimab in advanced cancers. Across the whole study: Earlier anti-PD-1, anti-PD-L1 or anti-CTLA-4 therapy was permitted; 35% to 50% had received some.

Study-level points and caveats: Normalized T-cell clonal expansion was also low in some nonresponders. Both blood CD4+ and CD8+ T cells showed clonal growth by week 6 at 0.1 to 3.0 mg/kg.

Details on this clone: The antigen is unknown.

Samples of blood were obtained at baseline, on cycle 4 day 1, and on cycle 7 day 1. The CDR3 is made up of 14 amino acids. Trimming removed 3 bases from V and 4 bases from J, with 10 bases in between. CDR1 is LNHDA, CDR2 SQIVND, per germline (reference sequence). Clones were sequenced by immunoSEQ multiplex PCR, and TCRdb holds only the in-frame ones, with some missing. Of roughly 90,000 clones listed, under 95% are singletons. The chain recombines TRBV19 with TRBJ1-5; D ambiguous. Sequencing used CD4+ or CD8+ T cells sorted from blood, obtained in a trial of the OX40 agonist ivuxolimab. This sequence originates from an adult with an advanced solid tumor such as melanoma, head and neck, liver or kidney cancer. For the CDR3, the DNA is TGTGCCAGTAGTATTCAGGCAGAGAATCAGCCCCAGCATTTT. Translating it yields CASSIQAENQPQHF.